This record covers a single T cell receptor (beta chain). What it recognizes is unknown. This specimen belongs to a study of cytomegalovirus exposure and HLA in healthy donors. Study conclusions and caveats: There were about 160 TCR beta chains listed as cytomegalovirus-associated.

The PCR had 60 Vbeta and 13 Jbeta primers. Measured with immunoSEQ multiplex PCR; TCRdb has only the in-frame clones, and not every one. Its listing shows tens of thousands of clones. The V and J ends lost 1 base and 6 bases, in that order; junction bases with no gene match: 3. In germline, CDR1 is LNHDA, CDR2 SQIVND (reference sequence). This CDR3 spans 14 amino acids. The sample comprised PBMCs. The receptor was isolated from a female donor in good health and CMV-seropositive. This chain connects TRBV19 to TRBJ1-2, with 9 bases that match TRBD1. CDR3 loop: CASSIVRTGDGYTF. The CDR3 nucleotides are TGTGCCAGTAGTATAGTGAGGACAGGGGATGGCTACACCTTC.